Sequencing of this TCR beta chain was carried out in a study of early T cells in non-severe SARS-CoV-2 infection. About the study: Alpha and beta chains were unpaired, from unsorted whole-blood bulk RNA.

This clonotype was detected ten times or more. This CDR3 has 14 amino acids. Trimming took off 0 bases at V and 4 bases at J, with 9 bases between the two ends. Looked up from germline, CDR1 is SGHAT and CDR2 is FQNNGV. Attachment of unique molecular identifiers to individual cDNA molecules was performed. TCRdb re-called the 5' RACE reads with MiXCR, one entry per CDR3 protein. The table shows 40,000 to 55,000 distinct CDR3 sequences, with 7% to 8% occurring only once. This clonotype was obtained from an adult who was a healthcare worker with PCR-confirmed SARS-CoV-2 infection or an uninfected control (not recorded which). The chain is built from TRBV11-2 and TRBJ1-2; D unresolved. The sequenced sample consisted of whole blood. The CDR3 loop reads CASSLEDLVYGYTF. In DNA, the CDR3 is TGTGCCAGCAGCTTAGAGGATTTAGTCTATGGCTACACCTTC.